This TCR beta chain was identified during a study of blood T cell repertoires in COVID-19. Study information: From T cells, B-cell-depleted T cells, or PBMCs came the material, which was cDNA or gDNA.

CDR3 length equals 12 residues. Germline V gives CDR1 LGHDT, CDR2 YNNKEL (reference sequence). Trimming removed 1 base from V and 4 bases from J, with 4 bases in between. Per the authors' pipeline: Nucleated cell counts were estimated from reference gene primer amplification. The protocol was immunoSEQ multiplex PCR, while the TCRdb copy is restricted to in-frame clones and leaves out a portion. V and J calls and clone size are as listed in that table; D and trimming were resolved from the DNA. The repertoire has 60,000 to 80,000 clones, about 88% of them found once; the top ten carry about 5%. The chain has TRBV3-1 (or the pseudogene TRBV3-2) and TRBJ1-2; D uncertain. The sequenced sample was peripheral blood. The source of this sequence is a human donor in a cohort sampled during active COVID-19. In nucleotides, the CDR3 is TGTGCCAGCAGCCAAGCCGTCTATGGCTACACCTTC. Protein product: CASSQAVYGYTF.